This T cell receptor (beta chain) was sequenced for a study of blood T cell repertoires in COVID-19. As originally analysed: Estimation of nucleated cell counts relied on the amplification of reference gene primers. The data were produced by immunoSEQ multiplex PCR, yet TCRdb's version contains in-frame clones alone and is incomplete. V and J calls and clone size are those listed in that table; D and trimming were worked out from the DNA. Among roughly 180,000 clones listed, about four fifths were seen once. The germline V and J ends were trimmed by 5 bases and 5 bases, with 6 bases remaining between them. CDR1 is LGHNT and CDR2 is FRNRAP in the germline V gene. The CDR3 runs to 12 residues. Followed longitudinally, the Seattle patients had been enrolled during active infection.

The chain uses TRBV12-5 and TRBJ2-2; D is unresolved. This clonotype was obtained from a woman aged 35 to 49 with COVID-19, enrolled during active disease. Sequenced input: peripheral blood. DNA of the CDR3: TGTGCTAGTGGTCGAGAAACCGGGGAGCTGTTTTTT. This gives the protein CASGRETGELFF. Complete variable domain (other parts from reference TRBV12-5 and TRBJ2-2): DARVTQTPRHKVTEMGQEVTMRCQPILGHNTVFWYRQTMMQGLELLAYFRNRAPLDDSGMPKDRFSAEMPDATLATLKIQPSEPRDSAVYFCASGRETGELFFGEGSRLTVL.